The 17 T cell receptor beta chains below all came from one sample that was sequenced in a study of T cell responses to AZD1222 COVID-19 vaccine. Sequencing used immunoSEQ multiplex PCR; TCRdb keeps in-frame clones, though not all of them. The data show 200,000 to 300,000 clones, over 85% seen once. Sequencing used peripheral blood, obtained on day 0 of AZD1222 vaccination. These receptors came from an adult in good health.

The chain carries TRBV10-3 and TRBJ1-1, with 8 bases matching TRBD1. Germline CDR1 is ENHRY and CDR2 is SYGVKD. This CDR3 comprises 16 residues. V was clipped by 5 bases and J by 1 base; unmatched bases: 9. CDR3 in DNA: TGTGCCATCAGTTGGGGGACAGGAAGGGGGAACACTGAAGCTTTCTTT. Protein sequence: CAISWGTGRGNTEAFF.

This clone has just one count. The chain has TRBV28 and TRBJ2-3; D is possibly TRBD1 (6 bases). The V and J ends lost 6 bases and 5 bases respectively, with 12 bases between them. The length of the CDR3 is 13 residues. Germline V lookup: CDR1 MDHEN, CDR2 SYDVKM. CDR3 sequence: CASSREQGDTQYF. CDR3 coding DNA: TGTGCCAGCAGCAGAGAACAGGGAGATACGCAGTATTTT.

This chain links TRBV10-3 with TRBJ2-1; no firm D call. Germline values: CDR1 ENHRY, CDR2 SYGVKD. V lost 0 bases and J 8 bases, leaving 17 bases between the germline ends. The CDR3 length is 16 residues. The CDR3 DNA reads as TGTGCCATCAGTGAGTCCGGACCCACCTTGGGCCATGAGCAGTTCTTC. Translation gives CAISESGPTLGHEQFF.

This clone was counted once. The CDR3 DNA follows: TGTGCCAGCACCCAAGGGGGCCCAGAGACCCAGTACTTC. It yields the protein CASTQGGPETQYF. This sequence joins TRBV11-2 and TRBJ2-5; 7 nucleotides match TRBD1. This CDR3 spans 13 amino acids. Germline loops: CDR1 SGHAT, CDR2 FQNNGV. V shed 7 bases and J 4 bases; nucleotides not matched to a gene: 6.

The rearrangement uses TRBV5-1 and TRBJ2-1; D gene ambiguous. V lost 2 bases to trimming and J lost 9 bases, with 6 bases between them. The CDR3 is made up of 11 amino acids. Germline V gene lookup returns CDR1 SGHRS and CDR2 YFSETQ. CDR3 protein: CASSLWGEQFF. The DNA for the CDR3 is TGCGCCAGCAGCTTATGGGGTGAGCAGTTCTTC.

V usage is TRBV7-9 and J usage is TRBJ2-7; TRBD1 is a possible D gene (6 bases). The V end was cut by 8 bases, the J end by 2 bases, with 13 bases between. This CDR3 has 13 residues. From germline, CDR1 is SEHNR and CDR2 FQNEAQ (reference sequence). The CDR3 here is CASGQGHPYEQYF. The CDR3, as DNA: TGTGCCAGCGGCCAGGGGCACCCCTACGAGCAGTACTTC. The full variable domain, completed using reference TRBV7-9 and TRBJ2-7, is DTGVSQNPRHKITKRGQNVTFRCDPISEHNRLYWYRQTLGQGPEFLTYFQNEAQLEKSRLLSDRFSAERPKGSFSTLEIQRTEQGDSAMYLCASGQGHPYEQYFGPGTRLTVT.

The rearrangement joins TRBV2 to TRBJ1-2; the D gene is possibly TRBD1 (5 bases). Trimming shortened V by 7 bases and J by 1 base, and 7 bases separated the two germline ends. Germline-derived CDR1 and CDR2 are SNHLY and FYNNEI. The CDR3 is made up of 12 amino acids. The CDR3 reads CASTQGNYGYTF. The CDR3 DNA sequence: TGTGCCAGCACCCAGGGTAACTATGGCTACACCTTC.

The chain combines TRBV6-5 with TRBJ1-5, with 7 bases matching TRBD1. The germline gives CDR1 MNHEY, CDR2 SVGAGI. The CDR3 spans 15 residues. Trimming cost V 6 bases and J 4 bases; bases outside gene matches: 9. CDR3: CASSLDRAGNQPQHF. The CDR3 coding sequence is TGTGCCAGCAGCTTAGACAGGGCGGGAAATCAGCCCCAGCATTTT.

V and J are TRBV14 and TRBJ2-3, with a possible D match to TRBD1 (5 bases). CDR3 size: 13 residues. V lost 7 bases and J 1 base, leaving 9 bases between the germline ends. Germline CDR1 reads SGHDN; CDR2 reads FVKESK. CDR3 in DNA: TGTGCCAGCACCGAACAGGGCACAGATACGCAGTATTTT. Translated: CASTEQGTDTQYF.

The V gene is TRBV3-1 (or the pseudogene TRBV3-2), the J gene TRBJ1-2; D is uncertain. This CDR3 comprises 13 residues. In germline, CDR1 is LGHDT, CDR2 YNNKEL (reference sequence). V was shortened by 4 bases and J by 7 bases, with 13 bases between the two germline ends. CDR3 protein: CASSLIPRSGYTF. The DNA of the CDR3 is TGTGCCAGCAGCCTAATCCCCCGAAGTGGCTACACCTTC.

The J gene is TRBJ1-2, the V gene TRBV10-3; D is perhaps TRBD1 (6 bases). The CDR3 is 15 residues long. The ends were cut back, 0 bases at V and 4 bases at J, with 12 bases in the middle. Germline V lookup: CDR1 ENHRY, CDR2 SYGVKD. The CDR3 spells CAISESGGGGYGYTF. CDR3 nucleotides: TGTGCCATCAGTGAGTCGGGGGGCGGAGGCTATGGCTACACCTTC.

The genes are TRBV3-1 (or the pseudogene TRBV3-2) and TRBJ2-5, with a possible D match to TRBD1 (6 bases). The germline V and J ends were trimmed by 11 bases and 2 bases, with 12 bases remaining between them. From germline, CDR1 is LGHDT and CDR2 YNNKEL (reference sequence). The CDR3 totals 12 residues. The CDR3 bases are TGTGCCGTAGGGCAGGGGCAAGAGACCCAGTACTTC. It translates to CAVGQGQETQYF.

V gene TRBV6-5 combines with J gene TRBJ1-1; no firm D call. Germline lookup yields CDR1 MNHEY and CDR2 SVGAGI. The CDR3 loop spans 12 amino acids. Trimming removed 4 bases at V and 3 bases at J, with 6 bases between. The CDR3 nucleotides read TGTGCCAGCAGTTGGGGTGACACTGAAGCTTTCTTT. Amino acids: CASSWGDTEAFF.

This clone has only one observation. The V and J genes are TRBV7-8 and TRBJ2-7; D call uncertain. The germline V gene encodes CDR1 SGHVS and CDR2 FQNEAQ. This CDR3 is 12 amino acids long. Deletions cut 4 bases from V and 8 bases from J, with 12 bases between. The CDR3 nucleotides read TGTGCCAGCAGCTCAAACTGGTTCCAGCAGTACTTC. Its translation: CASSSNWFQQYF.

The chain is built from TRBV19 and TRBJ2-6; 8 nucleotides agree with TRBD1. V dropped 5 bases and J dropped 4; count of bases not matched to a gene: 7. Germline V CDR1 and CDR2: LNHDA, SQIVND (reference sequence). The CDR3 covers 16 residues. CDR3: CASSYGTGLGANVLTF. The CDR3 DNA reads as TGTGCCAGTAGTTACGGGACAGGTTTGGGGGCCAACGTCCTGACTTTC.

The chain has TRBV5-4 and TRBJ2-7, with unresolved D. CDR1 is SGHNT and CDR2 is YYREEE in the germline V gene (reference sequence). The V end was cut by 5 bases, the J end by 4 bases, with 10 bases between. The CDR3 is 12 residues long. The CDR3 reads CASSFDGYEQYF. CDR3 nucleotides: TGTGCCAGCAGTTTCGACGGTTACGAGCAGTACTTC.

This clone was seen a single time. This chain uses TRBV7-9 with TRBJ2-2; D call uncertain. The germline V and J ends were trimmed by 6 bases and 5 bases, with 19 bases remaining between them. This CDR3 has 16 amino acids. Germline assignment: CDR1 SEHNR and CDR2 FQNEAQ (reference sequence). CDR3 bases: TGTGCCAGCAGACCGACGTACGGGCCGGGTACCGGGGAGCTGTTTTTT. This translates into CASRPTYGPGTGELFF.